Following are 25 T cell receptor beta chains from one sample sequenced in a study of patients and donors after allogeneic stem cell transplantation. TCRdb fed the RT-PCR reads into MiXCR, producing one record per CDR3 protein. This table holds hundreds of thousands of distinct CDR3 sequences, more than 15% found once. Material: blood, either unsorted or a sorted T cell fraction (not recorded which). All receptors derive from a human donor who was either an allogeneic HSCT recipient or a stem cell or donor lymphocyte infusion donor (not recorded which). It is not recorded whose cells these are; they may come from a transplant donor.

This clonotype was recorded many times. This CDR3 reads CASSSLGGGATDTQYF. The DNA for the CDR3 is TGTGCCAGCAGTTCACTGGGGGGGGGGGCCACAGATACGCAGTATTTT. The V and J genes are TRBV12-3 or TRBV12-4 and TRBJ2-3; TRBD2 might be the D (7 bases). Trimming left V 4 bases short and J 2 bases short, with 16 bases between. The CDR3 has 16 amino acids.

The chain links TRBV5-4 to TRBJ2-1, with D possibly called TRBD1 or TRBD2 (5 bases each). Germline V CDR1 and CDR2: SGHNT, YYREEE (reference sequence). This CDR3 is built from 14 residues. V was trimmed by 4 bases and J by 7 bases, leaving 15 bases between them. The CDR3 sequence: CASSPGGTSNEQFF. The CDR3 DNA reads TGTGCCAGCAGCCCTGGTGGGACGTCTAATGAGCAGTTCTTC.

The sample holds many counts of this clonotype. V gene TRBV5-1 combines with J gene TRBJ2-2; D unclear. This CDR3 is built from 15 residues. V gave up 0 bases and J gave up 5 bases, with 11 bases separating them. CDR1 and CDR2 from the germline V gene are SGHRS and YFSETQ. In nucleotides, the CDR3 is TGCGCCAGCAGCTTGGAGGACCACCGGACCGGGGAGCTGTTTTTT. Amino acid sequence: CASSLEDHRTGELFF. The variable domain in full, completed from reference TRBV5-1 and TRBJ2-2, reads KAGVTQTPRYLIKTRGQQVTLSCSPISGHRSVSWYQQTPGQGLQFLFEYFSETQRNKGNFPGRFSGRQFSNSRSEMNVSTLELGDSALYLCASSLEDHRTGELFFGEGSRLTVL.

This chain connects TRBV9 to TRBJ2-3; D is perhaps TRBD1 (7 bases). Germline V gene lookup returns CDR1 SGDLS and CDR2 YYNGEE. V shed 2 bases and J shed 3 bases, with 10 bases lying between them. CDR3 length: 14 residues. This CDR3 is CASSVRGVTDTQYF. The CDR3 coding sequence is TGTGCCAGCAGCGTCAGGGGGGTAACAGATACGCAGTATTTT.

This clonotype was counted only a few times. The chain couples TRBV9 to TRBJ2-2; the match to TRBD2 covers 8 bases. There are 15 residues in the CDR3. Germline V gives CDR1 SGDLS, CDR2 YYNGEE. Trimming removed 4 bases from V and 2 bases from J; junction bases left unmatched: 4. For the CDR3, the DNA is TGTGCCAGCAGCCGCGGGGGGACCAACACCGGGGAGCTGTTTTTT. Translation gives CASSRGGTNTGELFF. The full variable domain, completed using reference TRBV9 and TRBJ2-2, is DSGVTQTPKHLITATGQRVTLRCSPRSGDLSVYWYQQSLDQGLQFLIQYYNGEERAKGNILERFSAQQFPDLHSELNLSSLELGDSALYFCASSRGGTNTGELFFGEGSRLTVL.

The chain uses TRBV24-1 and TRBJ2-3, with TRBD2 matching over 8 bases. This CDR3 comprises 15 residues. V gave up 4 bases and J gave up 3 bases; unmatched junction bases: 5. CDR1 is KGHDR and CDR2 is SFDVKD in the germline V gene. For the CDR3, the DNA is TGTGCCACCAGTGAAGGGACTAGGAAAACAGATACGCAGTATTTT. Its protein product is CATSEGTRKTDTQYF.

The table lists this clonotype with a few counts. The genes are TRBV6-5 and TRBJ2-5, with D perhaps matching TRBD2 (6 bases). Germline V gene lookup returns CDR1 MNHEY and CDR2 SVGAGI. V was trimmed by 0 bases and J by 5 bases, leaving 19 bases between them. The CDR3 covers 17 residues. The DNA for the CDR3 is TGTGCCAGCAGTTACTCCAGTCGAGTGTGGGAGGACGAGACCCAGTACTTC. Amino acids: CASSYSSRVWEDETQYF.

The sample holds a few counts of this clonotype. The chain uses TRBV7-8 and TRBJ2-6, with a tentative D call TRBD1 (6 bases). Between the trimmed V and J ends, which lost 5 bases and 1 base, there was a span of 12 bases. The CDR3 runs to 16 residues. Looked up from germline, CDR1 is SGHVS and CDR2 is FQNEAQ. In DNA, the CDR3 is TGTGCCAGCAGCGGTTCAGGGGAGTCTGGGGCCAACGTCCTGACTTTC. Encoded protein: CASSGSGESGANVLTF.

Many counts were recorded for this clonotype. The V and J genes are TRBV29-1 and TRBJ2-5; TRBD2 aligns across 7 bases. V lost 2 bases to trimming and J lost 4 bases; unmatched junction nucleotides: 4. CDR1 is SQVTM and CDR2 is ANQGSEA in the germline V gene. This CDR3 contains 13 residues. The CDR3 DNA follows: TGCAGCGTTGAAAAGCGGGGTCCAGAGACCCAGTACTTC. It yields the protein CSVEKRGPETQYF.

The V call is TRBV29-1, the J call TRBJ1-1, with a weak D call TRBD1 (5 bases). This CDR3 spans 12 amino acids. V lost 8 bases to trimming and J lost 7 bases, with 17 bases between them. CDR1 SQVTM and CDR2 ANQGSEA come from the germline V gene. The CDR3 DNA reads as TGCAGCACATCGTTACGGGGGGATGAAGCTTTCTTT. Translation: CSTSLRGDEAFF.

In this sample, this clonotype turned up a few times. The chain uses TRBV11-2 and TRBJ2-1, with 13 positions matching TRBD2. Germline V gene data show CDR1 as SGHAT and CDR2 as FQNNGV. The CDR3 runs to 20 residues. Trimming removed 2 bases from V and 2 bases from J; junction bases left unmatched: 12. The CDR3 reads CASSLREGTSGVIAYNEQFF. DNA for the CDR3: TGTGCCAGCAGCTTACGGGAAGGGACTAGCGGGGTCATCGCCTACAATGAGCAGTTCTTC.

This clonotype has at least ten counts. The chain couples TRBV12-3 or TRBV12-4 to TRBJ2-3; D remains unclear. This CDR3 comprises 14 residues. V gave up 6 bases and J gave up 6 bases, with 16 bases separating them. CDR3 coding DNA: TGTGCCAGCAGCCCCGGGTCCAGTTGGGATACGCAGTATTTT. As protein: CASSPGSSWDTQYF.

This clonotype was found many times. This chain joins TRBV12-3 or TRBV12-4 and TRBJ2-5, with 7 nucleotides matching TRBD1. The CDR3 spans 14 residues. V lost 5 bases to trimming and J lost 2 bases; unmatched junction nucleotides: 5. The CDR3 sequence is CASSLHRGQETQYF. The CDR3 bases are TGTGCCAGCAGTCTACACAGGGGACAAGAGACCCAGTACTTC.

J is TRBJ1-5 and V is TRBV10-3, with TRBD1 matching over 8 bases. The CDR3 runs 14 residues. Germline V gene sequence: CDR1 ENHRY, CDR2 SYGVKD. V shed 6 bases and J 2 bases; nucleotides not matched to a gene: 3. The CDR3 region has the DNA TGTGCCATCAGGGACAGGGAGGGCAATCAGCCCCAGCATTTT. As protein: CAIRDREGNQPQHF.

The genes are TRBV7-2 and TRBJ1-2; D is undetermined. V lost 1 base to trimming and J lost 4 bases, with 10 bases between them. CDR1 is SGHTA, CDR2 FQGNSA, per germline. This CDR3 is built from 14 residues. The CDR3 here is CASSLGLALYGYTF. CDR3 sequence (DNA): TGTGCCAGCAGCTTAGGTTTGGCGCTCTATGGCTACACCTTC.

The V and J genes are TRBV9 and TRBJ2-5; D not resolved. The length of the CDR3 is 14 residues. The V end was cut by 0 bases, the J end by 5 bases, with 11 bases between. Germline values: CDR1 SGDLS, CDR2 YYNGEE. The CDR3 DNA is TGTGCCAGCAGCGTAGATGTATCGAGTGAGACCCAGTACTTC. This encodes CASSVDVSSETQYF.

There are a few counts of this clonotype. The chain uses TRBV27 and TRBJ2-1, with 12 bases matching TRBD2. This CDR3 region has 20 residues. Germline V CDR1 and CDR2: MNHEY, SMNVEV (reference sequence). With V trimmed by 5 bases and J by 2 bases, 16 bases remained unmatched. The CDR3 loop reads CASSLRPRTSGVFTYNEQFF. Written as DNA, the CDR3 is TGTGCCAGCAGTCTTCGACCGCGGACTAGCGGGGTCTTCACCTACAATGAGCAGTTCTTC.

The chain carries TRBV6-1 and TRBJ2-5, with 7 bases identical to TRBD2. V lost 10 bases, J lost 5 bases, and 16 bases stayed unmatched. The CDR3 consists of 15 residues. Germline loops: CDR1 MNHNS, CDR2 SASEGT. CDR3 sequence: CATKRAAGDLETQYF. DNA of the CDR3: TGTGCCACTAAACGGGCGGCGGGAGATTTGGAGACCCAGTACTTC.

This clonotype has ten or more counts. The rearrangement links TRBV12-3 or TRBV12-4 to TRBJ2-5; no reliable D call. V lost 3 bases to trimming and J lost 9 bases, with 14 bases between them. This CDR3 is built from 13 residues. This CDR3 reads CASSFRGSGAQYF. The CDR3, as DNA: TGTGCCAGCAGTTTCCGCGGCTCTGGGGCCCAGTACTTC.

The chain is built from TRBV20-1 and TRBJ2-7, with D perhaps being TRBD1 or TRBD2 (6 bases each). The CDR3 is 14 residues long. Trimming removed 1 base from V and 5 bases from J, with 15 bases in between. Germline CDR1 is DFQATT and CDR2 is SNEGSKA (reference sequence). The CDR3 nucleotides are TGCAGTGCTAGAGTAACCGGGGGCGGTAACGAGCAGTACTTC. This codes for CSARVTGGGNEQYF.

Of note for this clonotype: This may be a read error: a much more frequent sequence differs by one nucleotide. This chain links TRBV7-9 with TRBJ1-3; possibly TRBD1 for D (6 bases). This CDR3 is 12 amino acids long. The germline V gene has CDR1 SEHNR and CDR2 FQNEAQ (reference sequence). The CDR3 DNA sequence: TGTGTCAGCAGCCAACAGGGTAACACCATATATTTT. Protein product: CVSSQQGNTIYF.

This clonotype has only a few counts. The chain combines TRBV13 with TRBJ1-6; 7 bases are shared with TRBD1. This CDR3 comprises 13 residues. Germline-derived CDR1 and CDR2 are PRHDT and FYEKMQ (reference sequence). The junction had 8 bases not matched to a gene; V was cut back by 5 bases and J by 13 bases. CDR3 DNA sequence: TGTGCCAGCAGCGGGGACAGAAGGACTCCCCTCCACTTT. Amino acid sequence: CASSGDRRTPLHF.

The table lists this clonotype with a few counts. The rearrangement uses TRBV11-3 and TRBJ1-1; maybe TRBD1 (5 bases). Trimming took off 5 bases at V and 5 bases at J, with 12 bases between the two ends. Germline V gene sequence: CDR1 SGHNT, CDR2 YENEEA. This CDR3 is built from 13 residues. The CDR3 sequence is CASSPFRQTEAFF. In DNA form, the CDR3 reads TGTGCCAGCAGCCCCTTCAGACAGACTGAAGCTTTCTTT.

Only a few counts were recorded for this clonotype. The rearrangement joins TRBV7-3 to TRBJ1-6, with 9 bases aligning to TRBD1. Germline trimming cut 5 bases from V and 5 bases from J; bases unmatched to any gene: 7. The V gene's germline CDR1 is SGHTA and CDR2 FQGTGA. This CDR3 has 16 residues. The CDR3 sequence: CASSRHGTGNNSPLHF. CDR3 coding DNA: TGTGCCAGCAGCCGCCACGGGACAGGGAATAATTCACCCCTCCACTTT.

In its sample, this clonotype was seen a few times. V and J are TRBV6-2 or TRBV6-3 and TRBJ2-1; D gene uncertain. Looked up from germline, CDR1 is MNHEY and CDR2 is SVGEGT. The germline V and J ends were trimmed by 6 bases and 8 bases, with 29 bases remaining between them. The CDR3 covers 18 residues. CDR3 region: CASRPLISTLSIHDEQFF. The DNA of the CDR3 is TGTGCCAGCAGACCACTAATCTCGACTCTCTCAATACACGATGAGCAGTTCTTC.